The entry below gives a single T cell receptor (beta chain) sequence along with its context. The antigen is unknown. Amplification yielded TCR beta CDR3 regions, with RNA transcripts as the source. TCR CDR3 underwent first-round RT-PCR with the HTBI primer set. TCRdb reprocessed the multiplex PCR reads with MiXCR, giving one entry per CDR3 protein. The sample holds about 640,000 distinct CDR3 sequences; about a fifth are singletons and the top ten take roughly a third. The sample comes from a study of T cells in Graves' hyperthyroidism and ophthalmopathy. Study conclusions and caveats: Expanded thyroid clonotypes (above 0.001) were mostly also found in blood.

At least 3 on the Clinical Activity Score was recorded for ophthalmopathy patients, who also had NOSPECS grade at least 4 and duration under 3 months. V gave up 0 bases and J gave up 5 bases, with 14 bases separating them. The length of the CDR3 is 15 residues. CDR1 is MGHRA and CDR2 is YSYEKL in the germline V gene. The origin of this receptor is a young man with Graves' ophthalmopathy. J is TRBJ2-7 and V is TRBV4-1, with D possibly TRBD1 on 6 matching bases. Sequencing was carried out using blood. DNA of the CDR3: TGCGCCAGCAGCCAAGATCTGGCCAGGGGTGACGAGCAGTACTTC. Its protein is CASSQDLARGDEQYF.